This T cell receptor (beta chain) came from a study of blood T cell repertoires in COVID-19 (dated by TCRdb to about 2020). Some background on the complete study: The collaborator samples originated in the United States, Italy and Spain and spanned the acute and convalescent phases of COVID-19. The dataset comprised deeply sampled blood TCRbeta repertoires from subjects exposed to, actively infected with, or recovered from COVID-19. A freely available public database, intended as a resource for researchers studying the immune response to SARS-CoV-2, is where the repertoires were released. The samples were drawn from the first 160 participants of the ongoing ImmuneRACE study and from 1,254 subjects provided by 6 global collaborators. Sample metadata almost always included a de-identified subject ID, COVID-19 status, age in years and sex. The prospective study material was composed of cDNA or gDNA derived from T cells, B-cell-depleted T cells, or PBMCs. Where available, HLA class I and class II types were obtained from metadata supplied by the sample provider rather than from assay-based typing.

The collaborating institutions used their own protocols to collect whole blood in K2EDTA tubes. For TCRbeta analysis, collaborators shipped samples as frozen whole blood, isolated PBMCs, or DNA extracted from either of those sample types. This clone was observed once. Its antigen has not been determined. Base quality data are lacking; no much larger clone is found one base away. TCRbeta CDR3 regions were amplified from genomic DNA using the immunoSEQ Assay, a bias-controlled multiplex PCR. Per the original workflow: Within the assay, amplification of reference gene primers was used to estimate how many nucleated cells each sample contained. To quantify the absolute abundance of each unique TCRbeta CDR3 rearrangement, sequence reads were collapsed and filtered. Productive Simpson clonality was computed per sample as the square root of Simpson's diversity index over productive rearrangements. What TCRdb holds here is the immuneACCESS table cut down to in-frame rearrangements. Part of the clones is not present; checked against another copy, under half of the missing clones reflect an unresolved V gene, and the others are unexplained. V and J calls and clone size follow that table, whereas D and trimming were derived from the DNA. This sample comprises around 200,000 clones, 70% to 85% of them detected only once. Together, the top ten hold 7.5% to 10% of the sample.

Based on the germline V gene, the CDR1 and CDR2 sequences are SNHLY and FYNNEI. The germline ends are 9 bases apart after V is trimmed by 6 bases and J by 2 bases. Counted from cysteine to phenylalanine, this CDR3 has 13 amino acids. Just the 39-base CDR3 DNA is kept, in frame starting at base 1. Study-wide findings and limitations: The amount of clinical and demographic metadata varied by source and participant and was provided uncurated.

The clonotype originates from an elderly woman with acute or convalescent COVID-19. The sample comprised peripheral blood. The chain couples TRBV2 to TRBJ2-3, and possibly TRBD2, on 5 matching bases. The CDR3 protein sequence reads: CASSLDSTDTQYF. In nucleotides, the sequence is TGTGCCAGCAGCTTGGACTCCACAGATACGCAGTATTTT. The variable domain in full, with residues beyond the CDR3 obtained from the reference TRBV2 and TRBJ2-3 genes, is EPEVTQTPSHQVTQMGQEVILRCVPISNHLYFYWYRQILGQKVEFLVSFYNNEISEKSEIFDDQFSVERPDGSNFTLKIRSTKLEDSAMYFCASSLDSTDTQYFGPGTRLTVL.